Each of the 5 T cell receptor beta chains below was sequenced from the same sample in a study of regulatory T cells in long-lasting Graves disease. CDR3-region Arm-PCR and iRepertoire HTBI primers produced the TCR beta libraries. TCRdb fed the multiplex PCR reads into MiXCR, producing one record per CDR3 protein. The sample lists 550,000 to 600,000 distinct CDR3 sequences, about 15% occurring once. Time point noted: newly diagnosed GD, antithyroid drugs for less than 3 months. PBMC-extracted RNA yielded the TCR library. This sample also appeared in a second study, on T cells in Graves' hyperthyroidism and ophthalmopathy.

Sequencing was performed on peripheral blood mononuclear cells (PBMCs), taken at new diagnosis, from a patient treated with antithyroid drugs. Every receptor here comes from a man between 18 and 29 years old with Graves disease.

This clonotype appeared a few times. This rearrangement joins TRBV29-1 to TRBJ2-1, with D maybe TRBD2 (5 bases). Trimming took off 4 bases at V and 4 bases at J, with 11 bases between the two ends. The germline V gene encodes CDR1 SQVTM and CDR2 ANQGSEA. The CDR3 runs 13 residues. The CDR3 region has the DNA TGCAGCGTTGGTGGGAGAGCGTACAATGAGCAGTTCTTC. Translation gives CSVGGRAYNEQFF.

This clonotype showed up just a few times. The genes are TRBV6-2 or TRBV6-3 and TRBJ1-5, with 7 bases that match TRBD1. V shed 5 bases, J shed 6 bases, and the junction held 7 bases outside the gene matches. This CDR3 region has 14 residues. Germline assignment: CDR1 MNHEY and CDR2 SVGEGT. CDR3 sequence (DNA): TGTGCCAGCAGTGACGACAGGGCAAGTCAGCCCCAGCATTTT. Residues: CASSDDRASQPQHF.

Of note for this clonotype: This clone may be a read error of a much larger clone one base away. CDR3 sequence: CASSFGGALAKNIQHF. DNA for the CDR3: TGCGCCAGCAGCTTCGGCGGAGCCTTAGCCAAAAACATTCAGCACTTC. The J gene is TRBJ2-4, the V gene TRBV5-1; the D is unclear. CDR1 and CDR2 from the germline V gene are SGHRS and YFSETQ. The length of the CDR3 is 16 residues.

This clonotype appeared a few times. This chain links TRBV27 with TRBJ2-1; possible D gene TRBD2, 5 bases. Trimming left V 8 bases short and J 8 bases short, with 16 bases between. Germline V CDR1 and CDR2: MNHEY, SMNVEV (reference sequence). The CDR3 contains 13 residues. The CDR3 is CASYNHPGDEQFF. DNA for the CDR3: TGTGCCAGCTACAACCACCCCGGGGATGAGCAGTTCTTC.

This clonotype turned up a few times. A read error is possible here, since a much larger clone lies one base away. This chain connects TRBV6-4 to TRBJ2-1; a weak D match, TRBD2 (5 bases). The V end was cut by 2 bases, the J end by 3 bases, with 5 bases between. The CDR3 is made up of 13 amino acids. Germline V gives CDR1 MRHNA, CDR2 SNTAGT. In DNA form, the CDR3 reads TGTGCCAGCAGTGACGGGAGCTACAATGAGCAGTTCTTC. This codes for CASSDGSYNEQFF.